Listed here are 27 T cell receptor beta chains from one sample, sequenced in a study of shared clonotypes between healthy human individuals. Using immunoSEQ multiplex PCR, the repertoire was profiled, and TCRdb retains in-frame clones only, with some absent. The table shows millions of clones, with 85% to 95% occurring only once. The sample consisted of naive CD4+ T cells sorted from blood. As to subset: CD45RA+ positively selected. These receptors were taken from a man aged 18 to 30 in good health.

The chain uses TRBV6-5 and TRBJ2-1; maybe TRBD2 (5 bases). Germline CDR1 and CDR2: MNHEY and SVGAGI. The length of the CDR3 is 12 residues. V dropped 6 bases and J dropped 8 bases, with 11 bases sitting between them. The CDR3 DNA reads as TGTGCCAGCAGCCAAAAGAGGGATGAGCAGTTCTTC. This encodes CASSQKRDEQFF.

The chain is built from TRBV11-2 and TRBJ2-4; the D is unclear. The V and J ends lost 3 bases and 0 bases respectively, with 6 bases between them. CDR1 and CDR2 from the germline V gene are SGHAT and FQNNGV. The CDR3 covers 14 residues. The CDR3 loop reads CASSFQLAKNIQYF. The DNA of the CDR3 is TGTGCCAGCAGCTTCCAGCTAGCCAAAAACATTCAGTACTTC.

The J gene is TRBJ1-1, the V gene TRBV5-8, with 9 bases lining up with TRBD1. CDR1 SGHTS and CDR2 YDEGEE come from the germline V gene. The CDR3 contains 18 residues. Unmatched junction bases numbered 13, after V lost 3 bases and J lost 1 base. The CDR3 loop is CASSWKKGTGYWNTEAFF. The CDR3, as DNA: TGTGCCAGCAGCTGGAAAAAAGGGACAGGGTATTGGAACACTGAAGCTTTCTTT.

As for this clone: Within the sample, other DNA sequences also encode this same CDR3. The gene calls are TRBV9 and TRBJ1-1; D gene uncertain. Trimming removed 2 bases at V and 2 bases at J, with 13 bases between. Germline V gene data show CDR1 as SGDLS and CDR2 as YYNGEE. This CDR3 contains 15 residues. The CDR3 here is CASSVDPGSNTEAFF. CDR3 bases: TGTGCCAGCAGCGTGGACCCTGGTAGCAACACTGAAGCTTTCTTT. Based on the CDR3 plus reference TRBV9 and TRBJ1-1, the full variable domain is DSGVTQTPKHLITATGQRVTLRCSPRSGDLSVYWYQQSLDQGLQFLIQYYNGEERAKGNILERFSAQQFPDLHSELNLSSLELGDSALYFCASSVDPGSNTEAFFGQGTRLTVV.

V and J are TRBV6-6 and TRBJ2-7; D is possibly TRBD2 (6 bases). CDR3 length: 15 amino acids. Germline V gene data show CDR1 as MNHNY and CDR2 as SVGAGI (reference sequence). Trimming removed 5 bases from V and 3 bases from J, with 17 bases in between. This CDR3 is CASSLPGTRNYEQYF. The CDR3, as DNA: TGTGCCAGCAGTCTCCCCGGGACTCGCAACTACGAGCAGTACTTC.

In regard to this clone: At the DNA level, this CDR3 is encoded by other sequences in the same sample as well. CDR3 in amino acids: CASSLGDRGGYTF. CDR3 DNA sequence: TGCGCCAGCAGCTTGGGTGACAGGGGCGGCTACACCTTC. This chain connects TRBV5-1 to TRBJ1-2; 8 positions agree with TRBD1. The CDR3 has 13 residues. V was pared by 0 bases and J by 8 bases, with 3 bases of the junction left unmatched. Germline CDR1 SGHRS, CDR2 YFSETQ.

The J gene is TRBJ2-6, the V gene TRBV5-5; TRBD2 is a possible D gene (5 bases). The CDR3 contains 16 residues. The germline gives CDR1 SGHKS, CDR2 YYEKEE (reference sequence). Deletions cut 6 bases from V and 0 bases from J, with 13 bases between. CDR3 in amino acids: CASTLDGVSGANVLTF. The CDR3 coding sequence is TGTGCCAGCACGCTGGACGGGGTCTCTGGGGCCAACGTCCTGACTTTC.

The chain couples TRBV5-1 to TRBJ1-1, with D unresolved. V was trimmed by 4 bases and J by 0 bases, leaving 13 bases between them. The length of the CDR3 is 15 residues. Germline V gene data show CDR1 as SGHRS and CDR2 as YFSETQ. CDR3 residues: CASSIEAVMNTEAFF. CDR3 DNA sequence: TGCGCCAGCAGCATCGAGGCCGTAATGAACACTGAAGCTTTCTTT.

The V gene is TRBV6-4, the J gene TRBJ2-3; maybe TRBD2 (5 bases). CDR1 and CDR2 (germline): MRHNA, SNTAGT. V was pared by 4 bases and J by 0 bases, with 11 bases between. The CDR3 extends over 15 amino acids. The CDR3: CASSVSAVSTDTQYF. As DNA, the CDR3 is TGTGCCAGCAGTGTGTCAGCGGTTAGCACAGATACGCAGTATTTT.

In the case of this clone: Other nucleotide sequences in the sample specify the same CDR3. The V gene is TRBV30, the J gene TRBJ1-3, with D hard to call. CDR3 length: 14 residues. The ends were cut back, 0 bases at V and 0 bases at J, with 6 bases in the middle. Germline loops: CDR1 GTSNPN, CDR2 SVGIG (reference sequence). DNA for the CDR3: TGTGCCTGGAGTGTCTCCCGCTCTGGAAACACCATATATTTT. Its protein product is CAWSVSRSGNTIYF.

The J gene is TRBJ2-3, the V gene TRBV18; possibly TRBD2 for D (5 bases). Germline CDR1 and CDR2: KGHSH and LQKENI. The CDR3 loop spans 14 amino acids. Trimming stripped 5 bases from V and 6 bases from J, with 15 bases between. The CDR3 DNA is TGTGCCAGCTCATCCCCCGAGGGCCGGGATACGCAGTATTTT. Translating gives CASSSPEGRDTQYF.

V usage is TRBV18 and J usage is TRBJ2-5; D is unresolved. CDR3 length: 17 amino acids. Trimming took 3 bases from V and 6 from J, leaving 23 bases between them. Germline V gene data show CDR1 as KGHSH and CDR2 as LQKENI. The CDR3 protein is CASSPPNSASFRQTQYF. CDR3 coding DNA: TGTGCCAGCTCACCCCCAAATTCGGCCAGCTTTCGGCAGACCCAGTACTTC.

Remarks on this clone: Other DNA sequences in the sample encode the same CDR3. The chain uses TRBV10-3 and TRBJ1-2; D gene ambiguous. Germline V lookup: CDR1 ENHRY, CDR2 SYGVKD. Trimming stripped 2 bases from V and 4 bases from J, with 2 bases between. The CDR3 loop spans 11 amino acids. The CDR3 sequence: CAISELYGYTF. The CDR3 DNA reads TGTGCCATCAGTGAGCTCTATGGCTACACCTTC.

Remarks on this clone: The sample carries other DNA sequences with the same CDR3. The genes are TRBV5-1 and TRBJ2-3; D ambiguous. The V gene lost 4 bases and the J gene lost 2 bases, with 8 bases spanning the gap. The CDR3 length is 13 residues. The V gene's germline CDR1 is SGHRS and CDR2 YFSETQ. Here the CDR3 reads CASSLPATDTQYF. The CDR3 DNA is TGCGCCAGCAGCCTCCCGGCCACAGATACGCAGTATTTT. Together with reference TRBV5-1 and TRBJ2-3, the CDR3 gives the full variable domain: KAGVTQTPRYLIKTRGQQVTLSCSPISGHRSVSWYQQTPGQGLQFLFEYFSETQRNKGNFPGRFSGRQFSNSRSEMNVSTLELGDSALYLCASSLPATDTQYFGPGTRLTVL.

Here the CDR3 DNA reads TGTGCCAGCTCGACCACTGTAGGACTAGCTGGTAATGAGCAGTTCTTC. Translated: CASSTTVGLAGNEQFF. The rearrangement uses TRBV18 and TRBJ2-1; 8 bases line up with TRBD2. There are 16 residues in the CDR3. CDR1 is KGHSH and CDR2 is LQKENI in the germline V gene. Trimming removed 6 bases from V and 7 bases from J; junction bases left unmatched: 14.

This clone showed up just a few times. This rearrangement joins TRBV30 to TRBJ1-1; D is uncertain. The CDR3 loop spans 11 amino acids. Between the trimmed V and J ends, which lost 2 bases and 4 bases, there was a span of 5 bases. CDR1 is GTSNPN, CDR2 SVGIG, per germline (reference sequence). The CDR3 reads CAWSLFTEAFF. CDR3 nucleotide sequence: TGTGCCTGGAGTCTCTTCACTGAAGCTTTCTTT. The variable domain in full, with the rest retrieved from reference TRBV30 and TRBJ1-1, is SQTIHQWPATLVQPVGSPLSLECTVEGTSNPNLYWYRQAAGRGLQLLFYSVGIGQISSEVPQNLSASRPQDRQFILSSKKLLLSDSGFYLCAWSLFTEAFFGQGTRLTVV.

This chain connects TRBV2 to TRBJ2-5; 9 nucleotides agree with TRBD2. J was trimmed by 4 bases and V by 0 bases; bases with no gene match: 9. The germline V gene has CDR1 SNHLY and CDR2 FYNNEI. The CDR3 contains 17 residues. CDR3 in amino acids: CASSEADAGGRLETQYF. CDR3 bases: TGTGCCAGCAGTGAAGCGGACGCGGGGGGGCGGTTAGAGACCCAGTACTTC.

The rearrangement joins TRBV5-4 to TRBJ1-1; 10 nucleotides align to TRBD1. There are 17 residues in the CDR3. Losses at the gene ends were 3 bases for V and 3 bases for J; bases not matched to a gene: 11. The V gene's germline CDR1 is SGHNT and CDR2 YYREEE (reference sequence). The CDR3 loop reads CASSSGTGARSDTEAFF. DNA for the CDR3: TGTGCCAGCAGCTCCGGGACAGGGGCCCGATCGGACACTGAAGCTTTCTTT.

V and J are TRBV5-1 and TRBJ2-1; 8 bases map to TRBD2. The CDR3 spans 15 residues. After removal of 3 bases from V and 6 bases from J, the junction contained 8 bases not matched to a gene. The V gene's germline CDR1 is SGHRS and CDR2 YFSETQ. The CDR3 DNA is TGCGCCAGCAGCTACAACAGCGGGAGTATCAATGAGCAGTTCTTC. Translated: CASSYNSGSINEQFF.

The V gene is TRBV5-1, the J gene TRBJ1-6, with a weak D call TRBD1 (5 bases). Germline V gives CDR1 SGHRS, CDR2 YFSETQ. V was clipped by 3 bases and J by 5 bases, with 15 bases between them. There are 16 residues in the CDR3. The CDR3 region has the DNA TGCGCCAGCAGCTCGGGAGCGCAGGGTCATAATTCACCCCTCCACTTT. Its protein is CASSSGAQGHNSPLHF.

This clone was seen a single time. The chain is built from TRBV4-3 and TRBJ2-4; D is possibly TRBD1 or TRBD2 (5 bases each). The V gene lost 0 bases and the J gene lost 5 bases, with 8 bases spanning the gap. CDR1 is LGHNA, CDR2 YSLEER, per germline. The CDR3 loop spans 14 amino acids. The CDR3 is CASSQERGQNIQYF. CDR3 bases: TGCGCCAGCAGCCAAGAAAGGGGACAAAACATTCAGTACTTC.

V usage is TRBV4-3 and J usage is TRBJ1-1; D not certain. This CDR3 is built from 13 residues. Germline V CDR1 and CDR2: LGHNA, YSLEER. V lost 0 bases to trimming and J lost 8 bases, with 10 bases between them. CDR3 nucleotide sequence: TGCGCCAGCAGCCAAGATTTAGGAGGGGAAGCTTTCTTT. Translation gives CASSQDLGGEAFF.

Points on this clone: Distinct nucleotide sequences in the sample also encode this CDR3. The chain couples TRBV6-5 to TRBJ2-2; D might be TRBD2 (6 bases). V gave up 7 bases and J gave up 6 bases, with 12 bases separating them. Germline CDR1 is MNHEY and CDR2 is SVGAGI. This CDR3 region has 13 residues. The CDR3 spells CASISPGAGELFF. CDR3 coding DNA: TGTGCCAGCATCTCACCGGGGGCCGGGGAGCTGTTTTTT.

This sequence joins TRBV9 and TRBJ1-1; D unresolved. Germline V gene lookup returns CDR1 SGDLS and CDR2 YYNGEE. The V and J ends lost 4 bases and 4 bases respectively, with 11 bases between them. The CDR3 runs to 13 residues. CDR3 amino acids: CASSNQVRTEAFF. The CDR3, as DNA: TGTGCCAGCAGCAACCAGGTGCGCACTGAAGCTTTCTTT. Variable domain in full (rest from reference TRBV9 and TRBJ1-1): DSGVTQTPKHLITATGQRVTLRCSPRSGDLSVYWYQQSLDQGLQFLIQYYNGEERAKGNILERFSAQQFPDLHSELNLSSLELGDSALYFCASSNQVRTEAFFGQGTRLTVV.

In DNA form, the CDR3 reads TGTGCCAGCTCACCGGACTACGTGGGAAATGAGCAGTTCTTC. This translates into CASSPDYVGNEQFF. The V gene is TRBV18, the J gene TRBJ2-1; TRBD2 might be the D (6 bases). The CDR3 spans 14 residues. Germline CDR1 reads KGHSH; CDR2 reads LQKENI. The V end was cut by 3 bases, the J end by 7 bases, with 13 bases between.

As DNA, the CDR3 is TGTGCCAGCAGCCCTGGACAGGCCTATGGCTACACCTTC. Protein sequence: CASSPGQAYGYTF. V usage is TRBV11-2 and J usage is TRBJ1-2; 7 bases match TRBD1. V dropped 5 bases and J dropped 4; count of bases not matched to a gene: 4. Germline values: CDR1 SGHAT, CDR2 FQNNGV. The CDR3 sequence is 13 residues long.

The genes are TRBV10-1 and TRBJ2-1; tentative D call: TRBD2 (5 bases). The V end was cut by 2 bases, the J end by 0 bases, with 11 bases between. CDR3 length equals 16 residues. The germline V gene encodes CDR1 WNHNN and CDR2 SYGVQD (reference sequence). CDR3 coding DNA: TGCGCCAGCAGTGAGGGGAGAGTGGGCTCCTACAATGAGCAGTTCTTC. Protein sequence: CASSEGRVGSYNEQFF.